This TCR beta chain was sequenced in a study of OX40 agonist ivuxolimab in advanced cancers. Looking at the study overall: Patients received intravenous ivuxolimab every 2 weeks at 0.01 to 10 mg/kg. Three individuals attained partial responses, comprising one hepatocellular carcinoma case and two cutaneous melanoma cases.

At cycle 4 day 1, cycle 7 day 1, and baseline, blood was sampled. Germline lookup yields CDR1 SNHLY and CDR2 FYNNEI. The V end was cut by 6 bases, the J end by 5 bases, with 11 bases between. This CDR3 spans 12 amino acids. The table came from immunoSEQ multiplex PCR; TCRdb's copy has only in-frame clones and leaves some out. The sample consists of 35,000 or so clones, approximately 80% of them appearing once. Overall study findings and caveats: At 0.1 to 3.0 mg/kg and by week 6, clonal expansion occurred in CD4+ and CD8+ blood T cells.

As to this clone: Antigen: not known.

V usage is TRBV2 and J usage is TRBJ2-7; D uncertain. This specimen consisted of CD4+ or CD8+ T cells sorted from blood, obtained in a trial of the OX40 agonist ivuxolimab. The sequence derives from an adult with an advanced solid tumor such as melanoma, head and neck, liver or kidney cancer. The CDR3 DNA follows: TGTGCCAGCAGCCCCCCCGGGCACGAGCAGTACTTC. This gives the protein CASSPPGHEQYF.